This TCR beta chain derives from a study of OX40 agonist ivuxolimab in advanced cancers. The wider study: The patients received agonistic anti-OX40 (CD134) antibody ivuxolimab. Those enrolled were roughly 80% male, with a mean age of around 58 years and ages from roughly 20 to 90.

Clones were read by immunoSEQ multiplex PCR, and TCRdb kept only the in-frame ones, dropping some. The sample has 80,000 to 100,000 clones, around 90% seen once; the top ten hold 1.5% to 2%. CDR1 SGHRS and CDR2 YFSETQ come from the germline V gene. This CDR3 region has 15 residues. V was trimmed by 0 bases and J by 2 bases, leaving 10 bases between them. Note on this clone: What it binds is not known.

Regarding the study as a whole: CD8+ T cells were the subset that, on average, had more expanded clones than CD4+. People who partly responded at 0.1-3.0 mg/kg had some of the least clonal expansion seen.

Sample: CD4+ or CD8+ T cells sorted from blood, taken in a trial of the OX40 agonist ivuxolimab. This chain connects TRBV5-1 to TRBJ2-3; no reliable D call. The clonotype comes from an adult with an advanced solid tumor such as melanoma, head and neck, liver or kidney cancer. In nucleotides, the CDR3 is TGCGCCAGCAGCTTGGTGCCGGGCTCCACAGATACGCAGTATTTT. Translation: CASSLVPGSTDTQYF.